What follows are 7 T cell receptor beta chains derived from one specimen sequenced in a study of blood T cell repertoires in COVID-19. Method: immunoSEQ multiplex PCR; TCRdb's copy keeps in-frame clones and lacks some. The table includes about 160,000 clones, about 85% detected once. Material: PBMCs or T cells enriched from blood (not recorded which). The receptors here all came from a woman aged 45-60 years who had recovered from COVID-19.

The chain links TRBV11-2 to TRBJ2-3; D call uncertain. This CDR3 has 15 amino acids. Deletions cut 4 bases from V and 1 base from J, with 12 bases between. CDR1 is SGHAT, CDR2 FQNNGV, per germline. The CDR3 is CASSSSRQGTDTQYF. Written as DNA, the CDR3 is TGTGCCAGCAGCTCCTCGCGCCAGGGCACAGATACGCAGTATTTT.

The rearrangement joins TRBV7-2 to TRBJ2-5, with TRBD2 identical over 15 bases. Germline CDR1 SGHTA, CDR2 FQGNSA. J was trimmed by 4 bases and V by 4 bases; bases with no gene match: 4. This CDR3 is built from 16 residues. CDR3 sequence: CASSWTSGRDRETQYF. The CDR3 DNA reads as TGTGCCAGCAGCTGGACTAGCGGGAGGGATCGAGAGACCCAGTACTTC.

V gene TRBV6-2 or TRBV6-3 combines with J gene TRBJ2-2, with 9 bases fitting TRBD1. This CDR3 is built from 16 residues. Trimming cost V 2 bases and J 2 bases; bases outside gene matches: 3. Looked up from germline, CDR1 is MNHEY and CDR2 is SVGEGT. The CDR3 DNA sequence: TGTGCCAGCAGTTACGGGACAGGGATAAACACCGGGGAGCTGTTTTTT. Translated: CASSYGTGINTGELFF.

The rearrangement joins TRBV25-1 to TRBJ2-7; 7 nucleotides line up with TRBD1. The CDR3 totals 13 residues. CDR1 is MGHDK and CDR2 is SYGVNS in the germline V gene. J lost 2 bases, V lost 5 bases, and 3 bases had no gene match. The CDR3 coding sequence is TGTGCCAGCAGTTTACAGGGGACCTACGAGCAGTACTTC. It codes for CASSLQGTYEQYF.

The J gene is TRBJ1-5, the V gene TRBV11-2; 7 bases align to TRBD1. The CDR3 is 13 residues long. J lost 5 bases, V lost 2 bases, and 0 bases had no gene match. Looked up from germline, CDR1 is SGHAT and CDR2 is FQNNGV. CDR3 loop: CASSLQGDQPQHF. As DNA, the CDR3 is TGTGCCAGCAGCTTACAGGGGGATCAGCCCCAGCATTTT.

V is TRBV28 and J is TRBJ1-1; perhaps TRBD1 as D (5 bases). V lost 5 bases, J lost 8 bases, and 12 bases lay in between. Germline V lookup: CDR1 MDHEN, CDR2 SYDVKM. This CDR3 is built from 12 residues. The chain's CDR3 is CASSPRVPEAFF. The CDR3 nucleotides are TGTGCCAGCAGTCCCAGGGTTCCCGAAGCTTTCTTT. Variable domain in full (rest from reference TRBV28 and TRBJ1-1): DVKVTQSSRYLVKRTGEKVFLECVQDMDHENMFWYRQDPGLGLRLIYFSYDVKMKEKGDIPEGYSVSREKKERFSLILESASTNQTSMYLCASSPRVPEAFFGQGTRLTVV.

The gene calls are TRBV29-1 and TRBJ1-1, with 7 positions matching TRBD1. The V segment lost 4 bases and the J segment 7 bases; nucleotides outside the gene matches: 9. Per the germline V gene, CDR1 is SQVTM and CDR2 is ANQGSEA. This CDR3 is built from 13 residues. The CDR3 DNA reads TGCAGCGTTGCCACAGACAGGGACGGTGAAGCTTTCTTT. Encoded protein: CSVATDRDGEAFF.